This TCR beta chain was found in a study of early T cells in non-severe SARS-CoV-2 infection. Overall study: Whole-blood bulk RNA, unsorted, was sequenced, and chains were unpaired.

As part of library construction, unique molecular identifiers were attached to individual cDNA molecules. Via MiXCR, TCRdb re-called the 5' RACE reads, giving one row per CDR3 protein. The sample shows roughly 62,000 distinct CDR3 sequences, roughly 8.4% of them seen only once. Ten or more counts support this clonotype. Its antigen is unidentified. Trimming at V came to 8 bases and at J to 1 base, leaving 0 bases not matched to a gene. From germline, CDR1 is KGHDR and CDR2 SFDVKD. The CDR3 spans 13 residues. General observations from the study: Database matching using VDJdb favored anti-spike CD8 responses, with private and CD4 specificities left missing.

This clonotype originated in an adult who was a healthcare worker with PCR-confirmed SARS-CoV-2 infection or an uninfected control (not recorded which). V gene TRBV24-1 combines with J gene TRBJ2-2; 7 nucleotides align to TRBD2. The sequenced sample consisted of whole blood. The CDR3 loop reads CATKRENTGELFF. CDR3 sequence (DNA): TGTGCCACCAAGCGGGAGAACACCGGGGAGCTGTTTTTT.